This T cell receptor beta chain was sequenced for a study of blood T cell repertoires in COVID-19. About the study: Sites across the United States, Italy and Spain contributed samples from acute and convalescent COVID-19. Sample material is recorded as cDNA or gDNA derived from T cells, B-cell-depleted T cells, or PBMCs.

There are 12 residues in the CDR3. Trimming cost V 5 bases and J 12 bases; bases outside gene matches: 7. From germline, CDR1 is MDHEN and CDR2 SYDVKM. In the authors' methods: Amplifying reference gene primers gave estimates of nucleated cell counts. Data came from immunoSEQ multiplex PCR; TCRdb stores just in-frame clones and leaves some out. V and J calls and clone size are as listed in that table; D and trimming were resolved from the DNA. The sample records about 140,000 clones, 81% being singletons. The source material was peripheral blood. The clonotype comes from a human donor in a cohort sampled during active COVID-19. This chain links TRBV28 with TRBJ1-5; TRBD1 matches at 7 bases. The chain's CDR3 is CASSPTRGIQHF. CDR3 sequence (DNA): TGTGCCAGCAGTCCAACCAGGGGGATCCAGCATTTT.